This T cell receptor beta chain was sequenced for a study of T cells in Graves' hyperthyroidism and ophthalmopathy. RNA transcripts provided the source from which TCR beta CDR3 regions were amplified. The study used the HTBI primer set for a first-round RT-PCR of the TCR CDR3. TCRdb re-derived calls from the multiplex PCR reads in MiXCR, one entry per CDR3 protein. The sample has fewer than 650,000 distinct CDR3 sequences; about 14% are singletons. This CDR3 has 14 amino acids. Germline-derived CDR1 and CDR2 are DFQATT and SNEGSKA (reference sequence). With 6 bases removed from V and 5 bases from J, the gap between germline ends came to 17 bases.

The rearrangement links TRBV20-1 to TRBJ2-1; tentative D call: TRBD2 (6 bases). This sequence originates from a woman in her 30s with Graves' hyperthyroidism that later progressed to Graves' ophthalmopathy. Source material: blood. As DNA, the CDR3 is TGCAGTGCGAGTAGCGGATTGCGAGACAATGAGCAGTTCTTC. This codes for CSASSGLRDNEQFF.